This TCR beta chain comes out of a study of cytomegalovirus exposure and HLA in healthy donors. Study-level background: A prior study identified 110 million or so unique TCR beta sequences from about 179 million T cells. Overall study results and limits: A later analysis found that most CMV-associated TCR beta chains appeared HLA-restricted. It was likely that a cluster of highly shared sequence variants was a sequencing artifact.

The CDR3 covers 14 residues. Germline-derived CDR1 and CDR2 are KGHSH and LQKENI. V shed 5 bases and J 10 bases; nucleotides not matched to a gene: 7. Points on this clone: Its antigen is as yet unknown.

The primer mix had 60 Vbeta and 13 Jbeta primers. The method was immunoSEQ multiplex PCR; TCRdb's version includes in-frame clones alone and lacks a portion of them. The profile covers roughly 250,000 clones, with 80% to 90% appearing a single time and approximately 2% taken by the ten largest. Material: PBMCs. The chain uses TRBV18 and TRBJ1-6; 8 positions agree with TRBD1. This receptor was identified in a woman aged 40-49 years in good health and CMV-seropositive. The CDR3 is CASSATGEESPLHF. The DNA for the CDR3 is TGTGCCAGCTCAGCGACAGGGGAGGAATCACCCCTCCACTTT.